This TCR beta chain came from a study of cytomegalovirus exposure and HLA in healthy donors. This CDR3 spans 14 amino acids. Germline CDR1 is MNHEY and CDR2 is SMNVEV (reference sequence). V gave up 6 bases and J gave up 8 bases, with 16 bases separating them. PCR amplification relied on 60 Vbeta primers (plus 13 Jbeta primers). Using immunoSEQ multiplex PCR, the repertoire was profiled, and TCRdb retains in-frame clones only, with some absent. The table has more than 100,000 clones, less than 85% seen once; the top ten hold less than 2%. Whole-study results and caveats: As a later analysis showed, several of the most significant clusters appeared to be linked to common viral pathogens.

Note on this clone: Its antigen is not known.

The chain uses TRBV27 and TRBJ1-4, with TRBD1 as a possible D gene (6 bases). This TCR was sampled from a man aged 35 to 55 in good health and CMV-seronegative. Sequencing was carried out using PBMCs. The CDR3 DNA sequence: TGTGCCAGCAGCCCCCGTCAAAGGGGGGAAAAACTGTTTTTT. It encodes CASSPRQRGEKLFF.